This T cell receptor (beta chain) derives from a study of T cell repertoires in cytomegalovirus infection. The study's findings and limits: Carriers of CMV plus the relevant HLA were identified by cumulative public TCR beta family frequency. There were HLA-C-restricted CMV-specific TCR beta clonotypes dominating the ex vivo response.

Each CDR3 protein gets one entry after TCRdb re-called the reads with MiXCR. The top ten clones hold approximately 14% of a sample with around 710,000 distinct CDR3 sequences, almost 30% of them seen once. Germline V lookup: CDR1 SGHTA, CDR2 FQGTGA. This CDR3 comprises 14 residues. Trimming stripped 3 bases from V and 4 bases from J, with 9 bases between. There are many counts of this clonotype. The antigen is unknown. This clonotype originated in a human donor in good health (CMV status not recorded). Some clones in this sample may be carry-over from other donors' samples. Sequencing used cultured CD8+ T cells from PBMCs, obtained from culture after CMV antigen stimulation. The chain links TRBV7-3 to TRBJ2-2; no definite D call. The chain's CDR3 is CASSFFLGTGELFF. As DNA, the CDR3 is TGTGCCAGCAGCTTTTTTTTGGGCACCGGGGAGCTGTTTTTT.